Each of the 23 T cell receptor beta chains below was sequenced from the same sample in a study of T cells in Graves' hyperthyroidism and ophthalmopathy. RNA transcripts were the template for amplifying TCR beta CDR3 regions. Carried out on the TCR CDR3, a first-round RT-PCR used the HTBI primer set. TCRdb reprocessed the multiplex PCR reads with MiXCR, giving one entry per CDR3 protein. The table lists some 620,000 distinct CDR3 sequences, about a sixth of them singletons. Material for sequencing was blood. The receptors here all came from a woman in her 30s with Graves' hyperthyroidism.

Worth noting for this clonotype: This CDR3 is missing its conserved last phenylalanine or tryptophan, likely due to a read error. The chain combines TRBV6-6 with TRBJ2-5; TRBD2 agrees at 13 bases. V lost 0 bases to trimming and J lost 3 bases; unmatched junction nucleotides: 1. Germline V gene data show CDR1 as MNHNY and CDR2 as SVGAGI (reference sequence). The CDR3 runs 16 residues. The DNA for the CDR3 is TGTGCCAGCAGTTACTCTGGGACTAGCGGGAAAGAGACCCAGTACTCC. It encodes CASSYSGTSGKETQYS.

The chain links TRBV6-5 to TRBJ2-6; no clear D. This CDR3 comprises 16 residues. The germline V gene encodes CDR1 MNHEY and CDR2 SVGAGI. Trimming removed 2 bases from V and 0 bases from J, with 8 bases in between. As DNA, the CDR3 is TGTGCCAGCAGTTACCAGCCCAGCTCTGGGGCCAACGTCCTGACTTTC. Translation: CASSYQPSSGANVLTF.

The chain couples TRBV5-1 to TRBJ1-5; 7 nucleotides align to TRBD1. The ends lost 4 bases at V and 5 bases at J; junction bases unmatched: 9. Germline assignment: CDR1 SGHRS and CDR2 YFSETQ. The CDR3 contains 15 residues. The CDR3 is CASSLTGERDQPQHF. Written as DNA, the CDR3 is TGCGCCAGCAGCCTTACAGGGGAGCGTGATCAGCCCCAGCATTTT.

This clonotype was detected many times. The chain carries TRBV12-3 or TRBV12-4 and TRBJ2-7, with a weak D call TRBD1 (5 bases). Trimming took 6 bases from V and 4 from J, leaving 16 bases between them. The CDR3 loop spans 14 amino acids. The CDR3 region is CASSPRRQPYEQYF. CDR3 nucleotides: TGTGCCAGCAGCCCCCGGAGACAGCCTTACGAGCAGTACTTC.

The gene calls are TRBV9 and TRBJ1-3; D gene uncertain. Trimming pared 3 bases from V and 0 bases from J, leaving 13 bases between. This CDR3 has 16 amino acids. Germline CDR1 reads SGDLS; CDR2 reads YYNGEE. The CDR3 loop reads CASSGSAGFSGNTIYF. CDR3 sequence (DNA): TGTGCCAGCAGCGGCAGCGCGGGCTTCTCTGGAAACACCATATATTTT.

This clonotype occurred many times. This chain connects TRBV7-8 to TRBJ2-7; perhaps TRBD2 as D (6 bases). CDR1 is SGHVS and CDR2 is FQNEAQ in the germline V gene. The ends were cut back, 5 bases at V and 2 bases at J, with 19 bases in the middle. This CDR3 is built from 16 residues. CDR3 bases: TGTGCCAGCAGCAATCCCCTAGCGATTGCCGCCTACGAGCAGTACTTC. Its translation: CASSNPLAIAAYEQYF.

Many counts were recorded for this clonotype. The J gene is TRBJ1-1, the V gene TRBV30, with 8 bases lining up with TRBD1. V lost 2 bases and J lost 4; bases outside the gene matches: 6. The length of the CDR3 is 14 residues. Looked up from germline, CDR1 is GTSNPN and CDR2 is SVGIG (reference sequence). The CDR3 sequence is CAWSIDRGATEAFF. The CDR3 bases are TGTGCCTGGAGTATCGACAGGGGAGCCACTGAAGCTTTCTTT.

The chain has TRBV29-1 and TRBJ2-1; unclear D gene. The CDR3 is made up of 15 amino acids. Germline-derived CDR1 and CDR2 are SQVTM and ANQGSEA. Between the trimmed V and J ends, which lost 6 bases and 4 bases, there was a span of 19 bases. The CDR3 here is CSVDLHWRNYNEQFF. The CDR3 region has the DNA TGCAGCGTAGATCTCCACTGGCGGAATTACAATGAGCAGTTCTTC.

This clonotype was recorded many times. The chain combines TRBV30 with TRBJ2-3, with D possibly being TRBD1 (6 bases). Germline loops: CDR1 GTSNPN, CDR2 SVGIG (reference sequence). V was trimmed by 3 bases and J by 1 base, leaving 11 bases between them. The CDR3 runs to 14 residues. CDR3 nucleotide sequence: TGTGCCTGGAGGGTTAAGGGGGGCACAGATACGCAGTATTTT. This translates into CAWRVKGGTDTQYF. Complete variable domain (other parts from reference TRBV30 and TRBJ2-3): SQTIHQWPATLVQPVGSPLSLECTVEGTSNPNLYWYRQAAGRGLQLLFYSVGIGQISSEVPQNLSASRPQDRQFILSSKKLLLSDSGFYLCAWRVKGGTDTQYFGPGTRLTVL.

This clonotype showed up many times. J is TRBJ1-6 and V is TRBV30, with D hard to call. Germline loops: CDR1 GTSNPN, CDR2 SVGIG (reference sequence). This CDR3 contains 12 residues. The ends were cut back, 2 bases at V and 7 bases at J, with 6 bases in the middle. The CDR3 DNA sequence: TGTGCCTGGAGTTTCACGAATTCACCCCTCCACTTT. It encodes CAWSFTNSPLHF.

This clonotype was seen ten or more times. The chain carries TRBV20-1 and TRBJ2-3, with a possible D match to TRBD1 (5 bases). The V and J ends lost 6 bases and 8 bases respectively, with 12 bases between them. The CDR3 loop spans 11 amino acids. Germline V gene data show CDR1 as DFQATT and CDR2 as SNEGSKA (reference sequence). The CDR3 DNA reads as TGCAGTGCACCCTCCCAGGGTACGCAGTATTTT. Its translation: CSAPSQGTQYF.

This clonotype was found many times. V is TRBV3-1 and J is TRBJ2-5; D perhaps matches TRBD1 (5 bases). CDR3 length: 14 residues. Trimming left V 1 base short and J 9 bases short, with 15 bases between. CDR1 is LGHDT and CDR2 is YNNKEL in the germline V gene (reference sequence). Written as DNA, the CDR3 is TGTGCCAGCAGCCAAGGTTACGACAGCCCCCCCCAGTACTTC. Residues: CASSQGYDSPPQYF.

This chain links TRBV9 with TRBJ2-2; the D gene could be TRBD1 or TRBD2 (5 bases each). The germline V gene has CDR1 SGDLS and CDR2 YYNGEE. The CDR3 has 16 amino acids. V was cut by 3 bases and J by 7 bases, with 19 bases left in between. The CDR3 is CASSAMYIGADGELFF. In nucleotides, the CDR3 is TGTGCCAGCAGCGCGATGTATATCGGGGCCGACGGGGAGCTGTTTTTT.

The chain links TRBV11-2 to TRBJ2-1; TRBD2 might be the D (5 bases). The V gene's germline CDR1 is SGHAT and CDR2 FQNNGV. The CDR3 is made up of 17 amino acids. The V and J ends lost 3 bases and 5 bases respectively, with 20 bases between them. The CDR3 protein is CASSLSMWTGCHNEQFF. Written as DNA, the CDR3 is TGTGCCAGCAGCTTGTCTATGTGGACGGGGTGCCACAATGAGCAGTTCTTC.

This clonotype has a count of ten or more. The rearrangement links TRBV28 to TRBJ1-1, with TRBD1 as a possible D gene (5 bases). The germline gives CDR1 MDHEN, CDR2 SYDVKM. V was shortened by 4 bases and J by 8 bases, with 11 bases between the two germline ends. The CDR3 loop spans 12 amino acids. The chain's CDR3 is CASSSGLREAFF. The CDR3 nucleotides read TGTGCCAGCAGTTCAGGGTTACGGGAAGCTTTCTTT.

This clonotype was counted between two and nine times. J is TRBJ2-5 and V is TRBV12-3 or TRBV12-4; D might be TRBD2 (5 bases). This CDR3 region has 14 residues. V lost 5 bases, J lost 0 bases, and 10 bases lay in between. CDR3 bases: TGTGCCAGCAGTCCAAGGGAGAACCAAGAGACCCAGTACTTC. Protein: CASSPRENQETQYF.

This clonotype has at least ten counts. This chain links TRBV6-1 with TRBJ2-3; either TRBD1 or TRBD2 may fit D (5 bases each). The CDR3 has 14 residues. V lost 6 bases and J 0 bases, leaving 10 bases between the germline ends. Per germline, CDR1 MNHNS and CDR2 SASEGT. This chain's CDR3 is CASRSRGSTDTQYF. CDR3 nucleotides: TGTGCCAGCAGATCGAGGGGTAGCACAGATACGCAGTATTTT.

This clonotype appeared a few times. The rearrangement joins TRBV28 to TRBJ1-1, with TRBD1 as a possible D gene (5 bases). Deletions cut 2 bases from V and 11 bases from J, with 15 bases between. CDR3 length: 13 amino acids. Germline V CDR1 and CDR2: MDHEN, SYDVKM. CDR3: CASSLQGRGLAFF. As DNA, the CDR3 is TGTGCCAGCAGTTTACAGGGTCGTGGTTTGGCTTTCTTT.

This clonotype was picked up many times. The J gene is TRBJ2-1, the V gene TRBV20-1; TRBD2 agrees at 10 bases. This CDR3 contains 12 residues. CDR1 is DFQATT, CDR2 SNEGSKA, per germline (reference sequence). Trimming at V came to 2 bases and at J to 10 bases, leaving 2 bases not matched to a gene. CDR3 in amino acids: CSARLAGVEQFF. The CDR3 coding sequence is TGCAGTGCTAGACTAGCGGGAGTGGAGCAGTTCTTC.

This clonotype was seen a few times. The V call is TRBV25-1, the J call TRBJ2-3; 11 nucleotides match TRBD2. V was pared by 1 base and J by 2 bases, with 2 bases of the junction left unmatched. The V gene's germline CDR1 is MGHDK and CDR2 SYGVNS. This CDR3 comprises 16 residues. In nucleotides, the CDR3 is TGTGCCAGCAGTGAATTACTAGCGGGGGACACAGATACGCAGTATTTT. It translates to CASSELLAGDTDTQYF.

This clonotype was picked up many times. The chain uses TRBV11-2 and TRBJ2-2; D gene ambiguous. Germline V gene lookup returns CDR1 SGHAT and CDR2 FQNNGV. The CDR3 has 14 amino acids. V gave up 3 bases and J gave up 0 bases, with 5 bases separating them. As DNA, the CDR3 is TGTGCCAGCAGCTTCTCCTCGAACACCGGGGAGCTGTTTTTT. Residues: CASSFSSNTGELFF.

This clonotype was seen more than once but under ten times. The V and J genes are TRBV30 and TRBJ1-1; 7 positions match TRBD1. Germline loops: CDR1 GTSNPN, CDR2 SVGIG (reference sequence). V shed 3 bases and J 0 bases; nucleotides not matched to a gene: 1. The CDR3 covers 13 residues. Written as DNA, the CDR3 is TGTGCCTGGAGAGGGGGCTTGAACACTGAAGCTTTCTTT. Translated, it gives CAWRGGLNTEAFF.

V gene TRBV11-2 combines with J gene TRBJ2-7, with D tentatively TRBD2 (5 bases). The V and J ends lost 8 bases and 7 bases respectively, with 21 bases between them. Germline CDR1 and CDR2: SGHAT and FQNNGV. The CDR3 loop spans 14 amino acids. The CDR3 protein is CASGLDHLKSEQYF. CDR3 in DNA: TGTGCCAGCGGACTCGACCACCTCAAGAGTGAGCAGTACTTC.